One sample yielded the 27 T cell receptor beta chains listed below, sequenced in a study of T cell repertoires in cytomegalovirus infection. MiXCR was run by TCRdb on the reads, yielding one entry per CDR3 protein. The sample lists some 800,000 distinct CDR3 sequences; around 29% were seen once. These TCRs are of unknown antigen specificity. The sequences come from cultured CD8+ T cells from PBMCs, collected from culture after CMV antigen stimulation. The receptor source for this set is a human donor in good health (CMV status not recorded). Some clones in this sample may be carry-over from other donors' samples.

The rearrangement joins TRBV5-1 to TRBJ2-3, with D tentatively TRBD1 (5 bases). The CDR3 runs to 17 residues. Germline loops: CDR1 SGHRS, CDR2 YFSETQ. Trimming removed 0 bases at V and 0 bases at J, with 14 bases between. The CDR3 is CASSLDFGAISTDTQYF. Here the CDR3 DNA reads TGCGCCAGCAGCTTGGACTTTGGGGCGATTAGCACAGATACGCAGTATTTT.

The chain has TRBV4-1 and TRBJ2-7; 10 bases align to TRBD1. The CDR3 sequence is 14 residues long. Germline V gene lookup returns CDR1 MGHRA and CDR2 YSYEKL. V lost 1 base and J lost 6; bases outside the gene matches: 3. The CDR3, as DNA: TGCGCCAGCAGCCAAGGACAGGGGGCAACCGAGCAGTACTTC. This encodes CASSQGQGATEQYF.

J is TRBJ2-1 and V is TRBV11-3, with a possible D match to TRBD1 (5 bases). V shed 0 bases and J shed 2 bases, with 14 bases lying between them. Germline values: CDR1 SGHNT, CDR2 YENEEA. CDR3 size: 17 residues. The CDR3 region is CASSLEAGLGTYNEQFF. CDR3 nucleotide sequence: TGTGCCAGCAGCTTAGAGGCAGGGTTAGGGACCTACAATGAGCAGTTCTTC.

This clonotype appeared a few times. This chain links TRBV5-6 with TRBJ2-1; 10 nucleotides agree with TRBD1. The CDR3 contains 16 residues. Germline CDR1 is SGHDT and CDR2 is YYEEEE. Germline trimming cut 4 bases from V and 3 bases from J; bases unmatched to any gene: 7. The CDR3 reads CASSPGTGAGYNEQFF. CDR3 nucleotides: TGTGCCAGCAGCCCCGGGACAGGGGCGGGCTACAATGAGCAGTTCTTC.

This clonotype was counted ten times or more. Compared with germline, one end of the junction differs, possibly owing to a read error. The chain employs TRBV7-9 and TRBJ2-5; 9 nucleotides match TRBD1. CDR1 and CDR2 (germline): SEHNR, FQNEAQ (reference sequence). The CDR3 is 12 amino acids. The CDR3 is CASSPSGQGSHF. The CDR3 DNA sequence: TGTGCCAGCAGCCCCTCGGGACAGGGATCCCACTTC.

The V and J genes are TRBV20-1 and TRBJ2-1, with unresolved D. The V gene lost 5 bases and the J gene lost 1 base, with 18 bases spanning the gap. Germline CDR1 is DFQATT and CDR2 is SNEGSKA (reference sequence). This CDR3 is built from 16 residues. CDR3 sequence reads: CSALFLEKRSYNEQFF. The CDR3 nucleotides read TGCAGTGCTCTCTTTTTAGAGAAACGATCCTACAATGAGCAGTTCTTC.

This chain connects TRBV29-1 to TRBJ1-5, with a weak D call TRBD1 (5 bases). The CDR3 is made up of 14 amino acids. Per germline, CDR1 SQVTM and CDR2 ANQGSEA. The V end was cut by 6 bases, the J end by 2 bases, with 14 bases between. The CDR3 nucleotides read TGCAGCGTCATTCTAGGGGCTGGCAATCAGCCCCAGCATTTT. It encodes CSVILGAGNQPQHF.

The V gene is TRBV5-6, the J gene TRBJ1-6, with D perhaps TRBD1 (5 bases). CDR3 length equals 13 residues. V was trimmed by 4 bases and J by 7 bases, leaving 9 bases between them. The germline V gene has CDR1 SGHDT and CDR2 YYEEEE. The CDR3 spells CASSPGTNSPLHF. The DNA for the CDR3 is TGTGCCAGCAGCCCGGGGACGAATTCACCCCTCCACTTT.

The rearrangement links TRBV4-1 to TRBJ1-1, with D tentatively TRBD1 (5 bases). CDR1 is MGHRA and CDR2 is YSYEKL in the germline V gene. V was pared by 1 base and J by 1 base, with 10 bases between. This CDR3 is 15 amino acids long. The CDR3 spells CASSQGSRGNTEAFF. The CDR3 nucleotides read TGCGCCAGCAGCCAAGGATCGAGGGGGAACACTGAAGCTTTCTTT.

The V gene is TRBV25-1, the J gene TRBJ1-1; TRBD1 agrees at 7 bases. The CDR3 totals 14 residues. The J segment lost 3 bases and the V segment lost 3 bases, leaving 4 bases of the junction unmatched. In germline, CDR1 is MGHDK, CDR2 SYGVNS. CDR3 bases: TGTGCCAGCAGTGATACCAGGGGGGACACTGAAGCTTTCTTT. Its protein is CASSDTRGDTEAFF.

At least ten counts were recorded for this clonotype. The chain couples TRBV11-2 to TRBJ2-1; D unclear. V gave up 2 bases and J gave up 5 bases, with 10 bases separating them. Germline V CDR1 and CDR2: SGHAT, FQNNGV. The CDR3 consists of 14 residues. CDR3 loop: CASSLSSVNNEQFF. The CDR3 DNA reads as TGTGCCAGCAGCTTATCATCTGTAAACAATGAGCAGTTCTTC.

This clonotype was detected many times. The chain links TRBV7-9 to TRBJ2-3, with D possibly being TRBD2 (6 bases). Germline-derived CDR1 and CDR2 are SEHNR and FQNEAQ (reference sequence). V was pared by 5 bases and J by 2 bases, with 11 bases between. This CDR3 has 14 amino acids. Here the CDR3 reads CASSPRGSTDTQYF. The DNA for the CDR3 is TGTGCCAGCAGCCCCCGGGGGTCCACAGATACGCAGTATTTT.

CDR3 sequence reads: CASSLGLEGPYEQYV. The DNA of the CDR3 is TGTGCCAGCAGCTTGGGTCTCGAAGGGCCCTACGAGCAGTACGTC. The V gene is TRBV5-6, the J gene TRBJ2-7; D is ambiguous. Deletions cut 0 bases from V and 2 bases from J, with 12 bases between. This CDR3 region has 15 residues. From germline, CDR1 is SGHDT and CDR2 YYEEEE.

The chain couples TRBV6-1 to TRBJ2-1, with a weak D call TRBD1 (5 bases). Germline V gene data show CDR1 as MNHNS and CDR2 as SASEGT. Trimming removed 7 bases from V and 1 base from J, with 14 bases in between. The CDR3 totals 15 residues. The CDR3 bases are TGTGCCAGCACCGAAGGGGTACGGTCCTACAATGAGCAGTTCTTC. It is translated as CASTEGVRSYNEQFF.

This clonotype was recorded many times. The rearrangement links TRBV7-8 to TRBJ1-1; TRBD1 matches at 7 bases. CDR3 length equals 15 residues. J was trimmed by 4 bases and V by 5 bases; bases with no gene match: 10. Per germline, CDR1 SGHVS and CDR2 FQNEAQ. The CDR3 DNA reads as TGTGCCAGCAGCATCCGACAGGGAGGTATCACTGAAGCTTTCTTT. As protein: CASSIRQGGITEAFF.

This clonotype was seen many times. This chain uses TRBV7-8 with TRBJ2-6; D gene ambiguous. V was trimmed by 5 bases and J by 5 bases, leaving 16 bases between them. Looked up from germline, CDR1 is SGHVS and CDR2 is FQNEAQ. The CDR3 runs 16 residues. CDR3 nucleotides: TGTGCCAGCAGCCTATCCTATGGGATTAGGGCCAACGTCCTGACTTTC. Translation: CASSLSYGIRANVLTF.

This chain connects TRBV27 to TRBJ1-2; the match to TRBD1 covers 10 bases. The CDR3 runs 15 residues. Germline lookup yields CDR1 MNHEY and CDR2 SMNVEV (reference sequence). The V segment lost 6 bases and the J segment 3 bases; nucleotides outside the gene matches: 7. CDR3 sequence: CASSTDRGLDYGYTF. The CDR3 DNA follows: TGTGCCAGCAGCACCGACAGGGGGCTGGACTATGGCTACACCTTC.

The V call is TRBV6-1, the J call TRBJ2-1, with D tentatively TRBD2 (6 bases). The CDR3 is 17 residues long. Germline values: CDR1 MNHNS, CDR2 SASEGT. Trimming removed 2 bases from V and 0 bases from J, with 14 bases in between. The DNA for the CDR3 is TGTGCCAGCAGTGAATTTGGAGGGCTGAGCTCCTACAATGAGCAGTTCTTC. Residues: CASSEFGGLSSYNEQFF.

This rearrangement joins TRBV7-2 to TRBJ2-1; tentatively, D is TRBD1 or TRBD2 (6 bases each). CDR3 length: 20 residues. Trimming stripped 6 bases from V and 0 bases from J, with 27 bases between. Per germline, CDR1 SGHTA and CDR2 FQGNSA. CDR3 sequence: CASRIGAGHLTLSSYNEQFF. DNA of the CDR3: TGTGCCAGCAGGATAGGGGCGGGACACCTTACCTTGAGCTCCTACAATGAGCAGTTCTTC. Filled out from reference TRBV7-2 and TRBJ2-1, the complete variable domain reads GAGVSQSPSNKVTEKGKDVELRCDPISGHTALYWYRQSLGQGLEFLIYFQGNSAPDKSGLPSDRFSAERTGGSVSTLTIQRTQQEDSAVYLCASRIGAGHLTLSSYNEQFFGPGTRLTVL.

The J gene is TRBJ2-6, the V gene TRBV2, with 8 bases fitting TRBD1. V lost 10 bases and J lost 4; bases outside the gene matches: 15. The CDR3 has 17 amino acids. CDR1 SNHLY and CDR2 FYNNEI come from the germline V gene. CDR3 bases: TGTGCCACCCTCGGGACAGGCGCGTCAGTAGGGGCCAACGTCCTGACTTTC. Translation: CATLGTGASVGANVLTF.

This clonotype was seen a few times. The rearrangement uses TRBV7-9 and TRBJ1-2; D not certain. The length of the CDR3 is 13 residues. Trimming stripped 10 bases from V and 6 bases from J, with 18 bases between. Per germline, CDR1 SEHNR and CDR2 FQNEAQ (reference sequence). The CDR3 protein is CATLGGREDGYTF. The CDR3 DNA follows: TGTGCCACGTTGGGAGGTAGGGAGGATGGCTACACCTTC.

This clonotype was counted a few times. The chain uses TRBV7-9 and TRBJ2-3; D not certain. Germline V gene lookup returns CDR1 SEHNR and CDR2 FQNEAQ (reference sequence). There are 15 residues in the CDR3. V was trimmed by 1 base and J by 0 bases, leaving 8 bases between them. CDR3 nucleotide sequence: TGTGCCAGCAGCTTAGGTTGGGATAGCACAGATACGCAGTATTTT. Translated: CASSLGWDSTDTQYF.

This clonotype turned up a few times. This rearrangement joins TRBV19 to TRBJ1-5, with TRBD1 matching over 7 bases. This CDR3 has 15 amino acids. CDR1 and CDR2 (germline): LNHDA, SQIVND (reference sequence). The trim removed 7 bases at V and 1 base at J, leaving 7 bases unmatched. CDR3 loop: CASIAGTDSNQPQHF. The CDR3 coding sequence is TGTGCCAGTATCGCCGGGACAGACAGCAATCAGCCCCAGCATTTT. The variable domain in full, with the rest retrieved from reference TRBV19 and TRBJ1-5, is DGGITQSPKYLFRKEGQNVTLSCEQNLNHDAMYWYRQDPGQGLRLIYYSQIVNDFQKGDIAEGYSVSREKKESFPLTVTSAQKNPTAFYLCASIAGTDSNQPQHFGDGTRLSIL.

This rearrangement joins TRBV7-6 to TRBJ2-7, with D perhaps matching TRBD1 (5 bases). There are 14 residues in the CDR3. The V gene's germline CDR1 is SGHVS and CDR2 FNYEAQ. V was trimmed by 4 bases and J by 1 base, leaving 11 bases between them. The CDR3 nucleotides are TGTGCCAGCAGCTCACAGGCCCAATCCTACGAGCAGTACTTC. It yields the protein CASSSQAQSYEQYF.

The chain combines TRBV2 with TRBJ2-2, with D hard to call. The CDR3 runs 13 residues. Germline CDR1 SNHLY, CDR2 FYNNEI. The germline V and J ends were trimmed by 8 bases and 3 bases, with 10 bases remaining between them. CDR3 sequence reads: CASEPEYTGELFF. The CDR3 DNA reads TGTGCCAGCGAGCCGGAGTACACCGGGGAGCTGTTTTTT.

This clonotype was detected a few times. The V call is TRBV5-8, the J call TRBJ2-1, with TRBD1 as a possible D gene (6 bases). CDR3 length equals 16 residues. The germline CDR1 and CDR2 sequences are SGHTS and YDEGEE. Trimming stripped 4 bases from V and 4 bases from J, with 18 bases between. CDR3 DNA: TGTGCCAGCAGCGGGGGCGTATTGCGTGGATACAATGAGCAGTTCTTC. It yields the protein CASSGGVLRGYNEQFF.

The V and J genes are TRBV6-5 and TRBJ2-1; 12 bases map to TRBD2. Germline V gene lookup returns CDR1 MNHEY and CDR2 SVGAGI. The CDR3 extends over 16 amino acids. Losses at the gene ends were 5 bases for V and 7 bases for J; bases not matched to a gene: 9. CDR3: CASSPGLAGYGNEQFF. The DNA of the CDR3 is TGTGCCAGCAGTCCCGGACTAGCGGGGTACGGGAATGAGCAGTTCTTC.